Listed below are T cell receptor beta chains from one sample, sequenced in a study of CD8+CD57+ T cells in acquired aplastic anemia. Each CDR3 protein gets one entry after TCRdb re-called the reads with MiXCR. Of 200,000 or so distinct CDR3 sequences listed, 50% to 75% were seen once; the top ten hold approximately 44%. The sequencing input was sorted CD4+, CD8+, or CD8+CD57+ T cells (not recorded which) from PBMCs. The source of these receptors is a human donor with severe aplastic anemia or a healthy control (not recorded which). Each CDR3 is given with its conserved first and last residue. The D gene is left open where the match is weak. Clone size is not always given. Where it is, it says once, few, many or a class for expanded clones.

D gene	clone size	V gene	J gene	CDR3 protein	CDR3 DNA
-	-	TRBV5-5	TRBJ1-6	CASSKAAEPYNSPLHF	TGTGCCAGCAGCAAAGCGGCCGAGCCCTATAATTCACCCCTCCACTTT
-	-	TRBV2	TRBJ2-1	CASSERGWRGNEQFF	TGTGCCAGCAGTGAAAGGGGGTGGCGGGGCAATGAGCAGTTCTTC
-	-	TRBV15	TRBJ2-1	CATSPMRGSSYNEQFF	TGTGCCACCAGCCCGATGAGAGGCAGCTCCTACAATGAGCAGTTCTTC
TRBD1	-	TRBV4-3	TRBJ2-6	CASSQVQGVLGTEAF	TGCGCCAGCAGCCAAGTTCAGGGGGTATTGGGCACTGAAGCTTTC
TRBD2	once	TRBV7-8	TRBJ2-1	CASTNGLAGGHEQFF	TGTGCCAGCACCAATGGACTAGCGGGGGGGCACGAGCAGTTCTTC
-	few	TRBV7-2	TRBJ2-2	CASSLGPDTGELFF	TGTGCCAGCAGCTTAGGTCCGGACACCGGGGAGCTGTTTTTT
-	-	TRBV24-1	TRBJ2-2	CATTESRYPSGELFF	TGTGCCACCACCGAATCCAGATACCCAAGCGGGGAGCTGTTTTTT
-	-	TRBV6-1	TRBJ1-3	CASSAGVAGNTIYF	TGTGCCAGCAGTGCAGGGGTGGCTGGAAACACCATATATTTT
TRBD2	-	TRBV19	TRBJ2-1	CASSFERESDEQFF	TGTGCCAGTAGTTTTGAGCGGGAGTCGGATGAGCAGTTCTTC
TRBD1	-	TRBV7-3	TRBJ2-7	CASSQTGGYEQYF	TGTGCCAGCAGCCAAACAGGGGGTTACGAGCAGTACTTC
-	-	TRBV7-3	TRBJ2-2	CASSPKLGDGELFF	TGTGCCAGCAGCCCAAAACTAGGGGACGGGGAGCTGTTTTTT
TRBD1	once	TRBV7-3	TRBJ2-7	CASSPPTGGSSYEQYF	TGTGCCAGCAGCCCTCCGACAGGGGGCAGTTCCTACGAGCAGTACTTC
-	-	TRBV5-1	TRBJ2-3	CASSFSGDTQYF	TGTGCCAGCAGCTTTTCCGGGGATACGCAGTATTTT
-	-	TRBV5-6	TRBJ2-5	CASSPTGEEETQYF	TGTGCCAGCAGCCCGACCGGGGAAGAAGAGACCCAGTACTTC
TRBD1	once	TRBV20-1	TRBJ1-5	CSARSGQGLGF	TGCAGTGCTAGATCTGGACAGGGACTAGGCTTT
TRBD1	-	TRBV7-9	TRBJ2-1	CASTGQGQSEQFF	TGTGCCAGCACCGGACAGGGGCAAAGTGAGCAGTTCTTC
-	-	TRBV10-2	TRBJ1-4	CASSGTSSNEKLFF	TGCGCCAGCAGTGGCACCAGCTCTAATGAAAAACTGTTTTTT
-	-	TRBV19	TRBJ1-2	CASSMARDYGYTF	TGTGCCAGTAGTATGGCGAGAGACTATGGCTACACCTTC
-	-	TRBV5-5	TRBJ1-2	CASSLGGGNYGYTF	TGTGCCAGCAGCTTGGGAGGGGGGAACTATGGCTACACCTTC
-	once	TRBV6-1	TRBJ1-2	CASSEYRPSF	TGTGCCAGCAGTGAATACAGGCCGAGCTTC
-	-	TRBV7-3	TRBJ2-7	CASSLEGAGDEQYF	TGTGCCAGCAGCTTAGAGGGGGCGGGGGACGAGCAGTACTTC
TRBD1	few	TRBV20-1	TRBJ1-5	CSASRGTGGQPQHF	TGCAGTGCTAGCAGGGGGACAGGAGGTCAGCCCCAGCATTTT
-	many	TRBV4-2	TRBJ1-5	CASSQDLGGDQPQHF	TGTGCCAGCAGCCAAGATCTGGGAGGGGATCAGCCCCAGCATTTT
TRBD2	-	TRBV6-4	TRBJ2-5	CASSPAAGVQETQYF	TGTGCCAGCAGCCCTGCAGCGGGGGTTCAAGAGACCCAGTACTTC
-	-	TRBV29-1	TRBJ1-3	CSVEEVSGNTIYF	TGCAGCGTTGAGGAGGTCTCTGGAAACACCATATATTTT
-	-	TRBV10-2	TRBJ2-5	CASRKLAQETQYF	TGCGCCAGCAGGAAGTTAGCCCAAGAGACCCAGTACTTC
TRBD1	-	TRBV20-1	TRBJ1-2	CRGDTGDNYGYTF	TGCAGGGGCGACACAGGGGATAACTATGGCTACACCTTC
-	-	TRBV10-3	TRBJ2-7	CAISGSTDYYEQYF	TGTGCCATCAGTGGATCAACAGATTACTACGAGCAGTACTTC
TRBD1	once	TRBV9	TRBJ2-5	CASSVGQGAIPETQYF	TGTGCCAGCAGCGTAGGACAGGGGGCTATCCCAGAGACCCAGTACTTC
-	-	TRBV20-1	TRBJ2-7	CSPNKGEQGYEQYF	TGCAGTCCGAACAAAGGGGAACAGGGCTACGAGCAGTACTTC